Sequencing of this T cell receptor beta chain was carried out in a study of shared clonotypes between healthy human individuals. Between the trimmed V and J ends, which lost 2 bases and 4 bases, there was a span of 8 bases. Germline V gene sequence: CDR1 SGHNT, CDR2 YENEEA. This CDR3 spans 13 amino acids. General observations from the study: Only blood was sampled; tissue repertoires likely differ.

To note about this clone: The antigen is unknown. The same CDR3 also results from other DNA sequences found in this sample.

The protocol was immunoSEQ multiplex PCR, while the TCRdb copy is restricted to in-frame clones and leaves out a portion. The sample lists under 1,900,000 clones, approximately 98.5% seen once, with approximately 0.4% in the top ten. This sequence was found in a man younger than 40 in good health. The chain uses TRBV11-3 and TRBJ1-1, with D possibly TRBD1 on 6 matching bases. Input material: naive CD4+ T cells sorted from blood. As to subset: CD45RA+ positively selected. In DNA form, the CDR3 reads TGTGCCAGCAGCTTATCACAGGGCACTGAAGCTTTCTTT. Translating gives CASSLSQGTEAFF.